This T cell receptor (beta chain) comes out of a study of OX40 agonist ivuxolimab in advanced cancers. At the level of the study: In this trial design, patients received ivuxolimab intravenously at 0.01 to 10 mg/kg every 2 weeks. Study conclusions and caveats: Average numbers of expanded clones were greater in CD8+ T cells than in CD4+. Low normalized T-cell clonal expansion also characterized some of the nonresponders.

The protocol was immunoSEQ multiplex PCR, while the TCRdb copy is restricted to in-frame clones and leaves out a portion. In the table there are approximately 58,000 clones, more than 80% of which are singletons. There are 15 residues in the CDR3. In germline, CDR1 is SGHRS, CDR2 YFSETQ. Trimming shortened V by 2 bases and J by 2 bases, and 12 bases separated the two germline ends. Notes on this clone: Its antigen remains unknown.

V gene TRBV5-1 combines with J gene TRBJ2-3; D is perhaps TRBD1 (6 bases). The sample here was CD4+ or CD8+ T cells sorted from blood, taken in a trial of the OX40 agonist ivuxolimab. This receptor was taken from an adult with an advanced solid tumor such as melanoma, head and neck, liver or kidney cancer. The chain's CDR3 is CASSFRDTSTDTQYF. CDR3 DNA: TGCGCCAGCAGCTTCCGGGACACATCCACAGATACGCAGTATTTT.